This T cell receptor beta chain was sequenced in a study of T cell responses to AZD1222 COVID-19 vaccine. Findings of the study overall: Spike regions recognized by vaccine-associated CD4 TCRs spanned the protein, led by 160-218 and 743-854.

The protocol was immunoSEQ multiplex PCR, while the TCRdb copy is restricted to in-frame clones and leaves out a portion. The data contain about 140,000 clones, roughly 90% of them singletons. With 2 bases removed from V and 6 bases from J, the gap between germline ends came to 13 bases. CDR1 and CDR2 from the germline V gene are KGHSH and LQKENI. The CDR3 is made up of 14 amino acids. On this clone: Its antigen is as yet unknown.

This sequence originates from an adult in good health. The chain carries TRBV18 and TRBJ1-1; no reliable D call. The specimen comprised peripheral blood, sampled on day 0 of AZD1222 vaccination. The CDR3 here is CASSPGLNEAEAFF. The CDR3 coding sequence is TGTGCCAGCTCACCAGGGCTAAACGAGGCTGAAGCTTTCTTT.